Following are 16 T cell receptor beta chains from one sample sequenced in a study of Ad26.COV2.S vaccination and SARS-CoV-2 variants. The method was immunoSEQ multiplex PCR; TCRdb's version includes in-frame clones alone and lacks a portion of them. The sample records roughly 500,000 clones, 89% being singletons. Described treatment: roughly 19 received Ad26.COV2.S at low or high dose, single or two shots; about 5 received placebo; per-sample allocation not given. On day 63 after the first injection, vaccine and placebo recipients gave samples. The starting material was peripheral blood, obtained in a trial of Ad26.COV2.S vaccine versus placebo. The source of these receptors is a person between 18 and 60 years old who received the Ad26.COV2.S COVID-19 vaccine or a placebo.

V usage is TRBV4-2 and J usage is TRBJ2-3; 9 bases fit TRBD2. CDR1 LGHNA and CDR2 YNFKEQ come from the germline V gene. The V segment lost 1 base and the J segment 6 bases; nucleotides outside the gene matches: 14. CDR3 length equals 18 residues. The CDR3 bases are TGTGCCAGCAGCCAAGGGGGCATGGCGGGAGGGCGCCGGGATACGCAGTATTTT. Translation gives CASSQGGMAGGRRDTQYF.

V usage is TRBV27 and J usage is TRBJ2-3, with 16 bases aligning to TRBD2. Germline loops: CDR1 MNHEY, CDR2 SMNVEV (reference sequence). V shed 3 bases and J 6 bases; nucleotides not matched to a gene: 9. This CDR3 contains 18 residues. The CDR3 loop is CASSLIGTSGRARDTQYF. CDR3 in DNA: TGTGCCAGCAGTTTGATCGGGACTAGCGGGAGGGCCAGGGATACGCAGTATTTT.

The chain recombines TRBV5-4 with TRBJ1-6; weak D call: TRBD1 (5 bases). Germline V gene sequence: CDR1 SGHNT, CDR2 YYREEE (reference sequence). V lost 1 base and J 6 bases, leaving 8 bases between the germline ends. The length of the CDR3 is 14 residues. CDR3 nucleotide sequence: TGTGCCAGCAGCTTGACAGGTTTTAATTCACCCCTCCACTTT. Residues: CASSLTGFNSPLHF.

The chain joins TRBV7-3 to TRBJ2-2; D is uncertain. V gave up 2 bases and J gave up 1 base, with 11 bases separating them. CDR1 and CDR2 (germline): SGHTA, FQGTGA. The CDR3 contains 16 residues. This CDR3 is CASSLGPPQNTGELFF. DNA for the CDR3: TGTGCCAGCAGCTTAGGCCCTCCACAGAACACCGGGGAGCTGTTTTTT.

This chain joins TRBV28 and TRBJ1-2; weak D call: TRBD1 (6 bases). V lost 4 bases and J lost 4, with 13 bases in between. The CDR3 runs 14 residues. Germline CDR1 MDHEN, CDR2 SYDVKM. CDR3 nucleotide sequence: TGTGCCAGCAGTTCAGGGGCTCCTGTCTATGGCTACACCTTC. Its protein is CASSSGAPVYGYTF.

The chain uses TRBV10-3 and TRBJ2-7; the D call may be TRBD1 or TRBD2 (6 bases each). This CDR3 spans 14 amino acids. Germline V lookup: CDR1 ENHRY, CDR2 SYGVKD. CDR3 region: CAVRGELASYEQYV. CDR3 sequence (DNA): TGTGCCGTCAGGGGCGAGCTAGCGTCCTACGAGCAGTACGTC.

This clone was counted once. The CDR3 loop reads CASSYTPVGSLLGYTF. For the CDR3, the DNA is TGTGCCAGCAGTTATACCCCCGTAGGCAGCCTGCTTGGCTACACCTTC. The rearrangement uses TRBV2 and TRBJ1-2, with unresolved D. The CDR3 is 16 residues long. The V end was cut by 5 bases, the J end by 7 bases, with 23 bases between. The germline V gene has CDR1 SNHLY and CDR2 FYNNEI.

The V and J genes are TRBV13 and TRBJ2-7; either TRBD1 or TRBD2 may fit D (6 bases each). CDR3 length: 13 amino acids. Trimming shortened V by 5 bases and J by 4 bases, and 12 bases separated the two germline ends. Germline CDR1 reads PRHDT; CDR2 reads FYEKMQ (reference sequence). The CDR3, as DNA: TGTGCCAGCAGCCAGGGGAGGCGGTACGAGCAGTACTTC. Translated, it gives CASSQGRRYEQYF.

This chain uses TRBV4-3 with TRBJ2-7; no firm D call. CDR1 and CDR2 from the germline V gene are LGHNA and YSLEER. V lost 1 base, J lost 2 bases, and 9 bases lay in between. This CDR3 contains 14 residues. As DNA, the CDR3 is TGCGCCAGCAGCCAAGTAAAAGGCGCCTACGAGCAGTACTTC. This sequence encodes CASSQVKGAYEQYF.

The rearrangement joins TRBV4-2 to TRBJ2-5; D is unclear. The CDR3 is 15 amino acids. V was shortened by 4 bases and J by 4 bases, with 16 bases between the two germline ends. CDR1 LGHNA and CDR2 YNFKEQ come from the germline V gene. The CDR3 spells CASSPTDGEIETQYF. In nucleotides, the CDR3 is TGTGCCAGCAGCCCTACCGACGGAGAGATAGAGACCCAGTACTTC.

V and J are TRBV7-2 and TRBJ2-1; TRBD2 matches 7 bases. This CDR3 is built from 17 residues. Trimming removed 5 bases from V and 4 bases from J; junction bases left unmatched: 14. Germline CDR1 SGHTA, CDR2 FQGNSA. The CDR3 DNA reads TGTGCCAGCAGCCCACCACGTGGCGGGAGAAGTTACAATGAGCAGTTCTTC. This translates into CASSPPRGGRSYNEQFF.

With respect to this clone: An end of the junction does not agree with germline; a read error may underlie this. The chain recombines TRBV6-6 with TRBJ1-3; the match to TRBD1 covers 9 bases. Germline CDR1 MNHNY, CDR2 SVGAGI (reference sequence). CDR3 length: 15 residues. The CDR3 reads CASSRGQGYGTTIYF. In nucleotides, the CDR3 is TGTGCCAGCAGTCGGGGACAGGGCTACGGAACCACCATATATTTT.

This rearrangement joins TRBV7-2 to TRBJ2-5, with D hard to call. Germline loops: CDR1 SGHTA, CDR2 FQGNSA. The V end lost 3 bases, the J end lost 2 bases, and 7 bases lay between the germline ends. There are 13 residues in the CDR3. The CDR3 loop is CASSFLPQETQYF. The CDR3 DNA sequence: TGTGCCAGCAGCTTCTTACCTCAAGAGACCCAGTACTTC.

The chain employs TRBV6-2 or TRBV6-3 and TRBJ2-1; D gene unclear. The V end lost 5 bases, the J end lost 4 bases, and 12 bases lay between the germline ends. The CDR3 extends over 14 amino acids. Germline CDR1 reads MNHEY; CDR2 reads SVGEGT. CDR3 protein: CASSNNPPYNEQFF. In DNA, the CDR3 is TGTGCCAGCAGTAACAATCCCCCTTACAATGAGCAGTTCTTC.

The rearrangement joins TRBV29-1 to TRBJ1-2, with D possibly TRBD1 on 5 matching bases. The CDR3 spans 13 residues. The V end was cut by 6 bases, the J end by 4 bases, with 15 bases between. The germline gives CDR1 SQVTM, CDR2 ANQGSEA. The CDR3 nucleotides read TGCAGCGTCGGACAAGGTGGAAGCTATGGCTACACCTTC. Translated: CSVGQGGSYGYTF.

The V call is TRBV4-2, the J call TRBJ1-2; D is possibly TRBD1 (6 bases). In germline, CDR1 is LGHNA, CDR2 YNFKEQ. V shed 3 bases and J shed 2 bases, with 13 bases lying between them. The CDR3 has 15 residues. CDR3 amino acids: CASSHENRANYGYTF. The CDR3 nucleotides read TGTGCCAGCAGCCATGAGAACAGGGCCAACTATGGCTACACCTTC.